The TCR beta chain described here comes from a study of control samples from healthy donors and cancer patients. Data came from immunoSEQ multiplex PCR; TCRdb stores just in-frame clones and leaves some out. The sample records 95,000 to 150,000 clones, 70% to 90% being singletons. The germline CDR1 and CDR2 sequences are GTSNPN and SVGIG (reference sequence). The ends were cut back, 0 bases at V and 7 bases at J, with 15 bases in the middle. The CDR3 has 15 residues. The TCR sequence derives from a man aged 35 to 55 in good health. The chain combines TRBV30 with TRBJ2-2, with D perhaps TRBD2 (5 bases). The sample taken for sequencing was blood. The CDR3 region is CAWSVSHGMDGELFF. CDR3 DNA sequence: TGTGCCTGGAGTGTATCCCACGGGATGGACGGGGAGCTGTTTTTT.